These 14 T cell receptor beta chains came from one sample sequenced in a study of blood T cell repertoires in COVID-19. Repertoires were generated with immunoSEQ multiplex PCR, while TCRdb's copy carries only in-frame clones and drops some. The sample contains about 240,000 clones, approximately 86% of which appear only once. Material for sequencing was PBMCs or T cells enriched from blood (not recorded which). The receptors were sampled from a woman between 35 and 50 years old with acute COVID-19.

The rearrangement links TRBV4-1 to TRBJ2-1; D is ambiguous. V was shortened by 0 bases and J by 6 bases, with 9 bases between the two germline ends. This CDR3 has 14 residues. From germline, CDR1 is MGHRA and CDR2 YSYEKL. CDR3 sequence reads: CASSQDSPSNEQFF. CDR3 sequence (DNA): TGCGCCAGCAGCCAAGATTCGCCCAGCAATGAGCAGTTCTTC.

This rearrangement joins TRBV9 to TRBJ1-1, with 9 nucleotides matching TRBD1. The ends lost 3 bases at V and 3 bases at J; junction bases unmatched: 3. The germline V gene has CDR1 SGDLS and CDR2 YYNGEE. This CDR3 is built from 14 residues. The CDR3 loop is CASSGQGVDTEAFF. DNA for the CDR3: TGTGCCAGCAGCGGACAGGGGGTTGACACTGAAGCTTTCTTT.

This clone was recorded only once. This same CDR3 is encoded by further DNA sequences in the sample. The CDR3 here is CASSSGTSGAYNEQFF. The CDR3 nucleotides are TGCGCCAGCAGCTCCGGGACTAGCGGGGCTTACAATGAGCAGTTCTTC. This chain links TRBV5-1 with TRBJ2-1, with 13 bases aligning to TRBD2. Trimming at V came to 3 bases and at J to 4 bases, leaving 4 bases not matched to a gene. Germline V gene data show CDR1 as SGHRS and CDR2 as YFSETQ. The CDR3 runs 16 residues.

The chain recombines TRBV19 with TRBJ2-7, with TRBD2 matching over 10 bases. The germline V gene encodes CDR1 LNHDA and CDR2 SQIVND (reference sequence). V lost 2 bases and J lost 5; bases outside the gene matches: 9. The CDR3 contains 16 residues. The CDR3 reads CASSILGLAGAHEQYF. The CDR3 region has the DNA TGTGCCAGTAGTATATTAGGCCTAGCGGGAGCCCACGAGCAGTACTTC.

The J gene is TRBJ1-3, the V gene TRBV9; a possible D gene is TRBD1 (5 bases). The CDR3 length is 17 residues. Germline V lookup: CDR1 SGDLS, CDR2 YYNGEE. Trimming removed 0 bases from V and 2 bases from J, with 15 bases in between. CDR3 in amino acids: CASSVEAGMVPGNTIYF. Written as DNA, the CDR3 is TGTGCCAGCAGCGTAGAGGCAGGGATGGTACCTGGAAACACCATATATTTT.

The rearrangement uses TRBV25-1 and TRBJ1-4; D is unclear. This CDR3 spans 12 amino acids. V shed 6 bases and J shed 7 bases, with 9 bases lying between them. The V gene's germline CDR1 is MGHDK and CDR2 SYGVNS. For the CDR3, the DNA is TGTGCCAGCAGCCCGGTTGGTGAAAAACTGTTTTTT. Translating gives CASSPVGEKLFF.

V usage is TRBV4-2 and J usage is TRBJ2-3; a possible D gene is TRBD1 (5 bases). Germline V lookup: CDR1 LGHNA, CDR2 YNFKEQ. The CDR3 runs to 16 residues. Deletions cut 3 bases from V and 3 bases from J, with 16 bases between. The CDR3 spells CASSHKTGMGTDTQYF. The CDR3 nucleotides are TGTGCCAGCAGCCACAAAACAGGAATGGGAACAGATACGCAGTATTTT.

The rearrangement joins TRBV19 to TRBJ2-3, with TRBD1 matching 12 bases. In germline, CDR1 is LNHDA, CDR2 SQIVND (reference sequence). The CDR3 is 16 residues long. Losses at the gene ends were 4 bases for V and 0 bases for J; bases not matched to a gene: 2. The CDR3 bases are TGTGCCAGTAGTACGGGACAGGGGGCAAGCACAGATACGCAGTATTTT. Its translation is CASSTGQGASTDTQYF.

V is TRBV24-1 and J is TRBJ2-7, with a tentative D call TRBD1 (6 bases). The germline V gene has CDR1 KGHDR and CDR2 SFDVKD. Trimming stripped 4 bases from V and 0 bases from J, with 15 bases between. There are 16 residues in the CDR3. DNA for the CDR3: TGTGCCACCAGTGACCGACAGGTGCATAGCTCCTACGAGCAGTACTTC. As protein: CATSDRQVHSSYEQYF.

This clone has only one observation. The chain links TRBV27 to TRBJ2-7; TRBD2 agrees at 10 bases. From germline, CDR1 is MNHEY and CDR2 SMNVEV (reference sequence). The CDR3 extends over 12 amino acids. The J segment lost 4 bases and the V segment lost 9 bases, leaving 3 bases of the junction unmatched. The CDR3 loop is CASGTSAYEQYF. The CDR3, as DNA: TGTGCCAGTGGGACTAGCGCGTACGAGCAGTACTTC.

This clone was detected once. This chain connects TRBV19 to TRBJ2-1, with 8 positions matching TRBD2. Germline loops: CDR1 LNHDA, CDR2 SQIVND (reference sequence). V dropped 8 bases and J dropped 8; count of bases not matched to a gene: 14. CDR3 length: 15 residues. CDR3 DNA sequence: TGTGCCAGTCGCCACGGGACTAGGTTTGGCGATGAGCAGTTCTTC. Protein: CASRHGTRFGDEQFF.

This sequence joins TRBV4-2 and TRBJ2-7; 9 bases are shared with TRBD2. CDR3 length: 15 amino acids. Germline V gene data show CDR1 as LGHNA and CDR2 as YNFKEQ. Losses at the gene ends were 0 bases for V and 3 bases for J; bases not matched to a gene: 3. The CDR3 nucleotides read TGTGCCAGCAGCCAAGACCCTAGCGGGAACTACGAGCAGTACTTC. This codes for CASSQDPSGNYEQYF.

The CDR3 loop is CASSGDRGDNEQFF. DNA for the CDR3: TGTGCCAGCAGCGGAGACAGGGGGGACAATGAGCAGTTCTTC. This sequence joins TRBV5-4 and TRBJ2-1; 9 bases fit TRBD1. Unmatched junction bases numbered 4, after V lost 4 bases and J lost 5 bases. The CDR3 runs to 14 residues. Germline CDR1 SGHNT, CDR2 YYREEE (reference sequence).

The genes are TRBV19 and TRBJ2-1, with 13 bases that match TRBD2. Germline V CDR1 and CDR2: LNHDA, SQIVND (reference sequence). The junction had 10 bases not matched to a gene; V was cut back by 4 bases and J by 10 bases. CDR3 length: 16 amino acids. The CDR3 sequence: CASSKETSGRPREQFF. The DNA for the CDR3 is TGTGCCAGTAGTAAGGAGACTAGCGGGAGGCCGAGGGAGCAGTTCTTC. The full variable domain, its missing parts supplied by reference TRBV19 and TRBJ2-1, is DGGITQSPKYLFRKEGQNVTLSCEQNLNHDAMYWYRQDPGQGLRLIYYSQIVNDFQKGDIAEGYSVSREKKESFPLTVTSAQKNPTAFYLCASSKETSGRPREQFFGPGTRLTVL.